This T cell receptor beta chain comes out of a study of cytomegalovirus exposure and HLA in healthy donors. Whole-study results and caveats: With DRB1 most and HLA-C fewest, TCR association rates differed between HLA loci in a later analysis.

PCR used 60 Vbeta primers and 13 Jbeta primers. Libraries were prepared by immunoSEQ multiplex PCR; TCRdb keeps only in-frame clonotypes and omits some of them. Here the sample spans about 120,000 clones, about 8.6% being singletons. Healthy donors of bone marrow made up the group. CDR1 and CDR2 from the germline V gene are SGHNT and YYREEE (reference sequence). V lost 2 bases and J 7 bases, leaving 12 bases between the germline ends. This CDR3 is built from 14 residues. There are a few counts of this clone. The antigen is not known. The sequencing sample was made of PBMCs. This sequence joins TRBV5-4 and TRBJ2-2, with a possible D match to TRBD1 (6 bases). The origin of this receptor is a woman aged 35 to 49 in good health and CMV-seropositive. CDR3 amino acids: CASSLGQTGGELFF. The CDR3 nucleotides are TGTGCCAGCAGCTTAGGACAGACTGGCGGGGAGCTGTTTTTT.